This T cell receptor beta chain was recovered during a study of vaccination and CD4 T cells after COVID-19. The treatment: approximately 11-day PBMC culture with coronavirus spike peptide pools or control peptides (ViraFEST assay). In regard to this clonotype: The target antigen is unknown.

From germline, CDR1 is MNHEY and CDR2 SMNVEV (reference sequence). The CDR3 extends over 13 amino acids. The J segment lost 6 bases and the V segment lost 6 bases, leaving 4 bases of the junction unmatched. CD4+ T cells that had been cultured provided DNA sequenced with the Oncomine TCR Beta short-read assay. TCRdb used MiXCR to reprocess the PCR reads, holding one entry per CDR3 protein. This sample yields about 25,000 distinct CDR3 sequences, of which around 66% are seen a single time; 15% to 20% belongs to the top ten. The TCR sequence derives from a human donor who received a COVID-19 vaccine. The sequencing here drew on CD4+ T cells from blood, cultured in vitro, taken after SARS-CoV-2 vaccination. The V call is TRBV27, the J call TRBJ1-2; 10 bases match TRBD1. CDR3 coding DNA: TGTGCCAGCAGGACAGGGGGCGACCATGGCTACACCTTC. It specifies CASRTGGDHGYTF.